A selection of T cell receptor beta chains follows, all from one sample in a study of shared clonotypes between healthy human individuals. Some clones are missing from TCRdb's copy, which holds only in-frame ones; the method was immunoSEQ multiplex PCR. The sample includes under 750,000 clones, about two thirds of them seen just once. Sequenced input: memory CD4+ T cells sorted from blood. Source of these receptors: a woman in her thirties in good health. Both conserved end residues are part of each CDR3.

j_call v_call cdr3_aa
TRBJ2-5 TRBV9 CASSSPGTTMYF
TRBJ2-7 TRBV7-8 CASSLWASYEQYF
TRBJ2-7 TRBV6-5 CASSTWGGGSYEQYF
TRBJ2-1 TRBV19 CASSIGSSGEYNEQFF
TRBJ2-7 TRBV7-2 CASSARGLPSYEQYF
TRBJ2-1 TRBV5-1 CASRGGNNEQFF
TRBJ1-2 TRBV28 CASSRQGPEVVGYTF
TRBJ1-1 TRBV5-1 CASSTQPGDVNTEAFF
TRBJ2-7 TRBV7-6 CASSPSPDDHEQYF
TRBJ1-1 TRBV5-1 CASSLVRDSLNTEAFF
TRBJ2-7 TRBV5-5 CASSARDSEQYF
TRBJ1-3 TRBV10-3 CAISESGGNTIYF
TRBJ2-1 TRBV5-1 CASSFSGTSGYNEQFF
TRBJ2-7 TRBV7-9 CASSYGTSGYEQYF
TRBJ2-3 TRBV18 CASSPLGQGGSTDTQYF
TRBJ2-7 TRBV4-2 CASSQDYEQVSYEQYF
TRBJ2-7 TRBV18 CASSPSPGQGRDEQYF
TRBJ2-1 TRBV2 CASSRSGSINNEQFF
TRBJ2-1 TRBV4-1 CASSQAGLAPYNEQFF
TRBJ2-7 TRBV18 CASSSSGDEQYF
TRBJ1-5 TRBV28 CASSLRGTQDQPQHF
TRBJ2-2 TRBV6-5 CASSLNTGELFF
TRBJ2-2 TRBV28 CASRSGTGVFGELFF
TRBJ1-2 TRBV30 CAWSRPGVSSYGYTF
TRBJ1-2 TRBV28 CASTPPPGTGAFYGYTF
TRBJ2-5 TRBV27 CASSNTWNKETQYF
TRBJ1-2 TRBV6-1 CATRQRGYTF
TRBJ2-5 TRBV7-3 CASSLGSGVGETQYF
TRBJ2-1 TRBV18 CASSPPRLSSYNEQFF
TRBJ1-2 TRBV4-1 CASSQDVAPYGYTF
TRBJ2-7 TRBV5-1 CASSREGTVYEQYF
TRBJ2-3 TRBV10-3 CAISDPTVGADTQYF